Shown below are 9 T cell receptor beta chains from a single sample sequenced in a study of patients and donors after allogeneic stem cell transplantation. TCRdb called the RT-PCR reads again in MiXCR, with one record for every CDR3 protein. The sample has some 960,000 distinct CDR3 sequences; roughly 17% are singletons. Sequencing was done on a sample of blood, either unsorted or a sorted T cell fraction (not recorded which). These receptors were obtained from a human donor who was either an allogeneic HSCT recipient or a stem cell or donor lymphocyte infusion donor (not recorded which). It is not recorded whose cells these are; they may come from a transplant donor.

This clonotype showed up just a few times. J is TRBJ2-1 and V is TRBV3-1; D remains unclear. Trimming took 1 base from V and 7 from J, leaving 8 bases between them. The CDR3 extends over 13 amino acids. Germline V gives CDR1 LGHDT, CDR2 YNNKEL (reference sequence). The CDR3 reads CASSQGSLNEQFF. The DNA for the CDR3 is TGTGCCAGCAGCCAAGGATCACTGAATGAGCAGTTCTTC.

This clonotype was counted between two and nine times. V and J are TRBV4-2 and TRBJ2-7; 12 positions match TRBD2. CDR1 and CDR2 from the germline V gene are LGHNA and YNFKEQ. V trimming: 3 bases; J trimming: 1 base; junction bases outside the gene matches: 4. CDR3 length equals 16 residues. The CDR3 sequence: CASSQILAGGSYEQYF. The CDR3 region has the DNA TGTGCCAGCAGCCAGATACTAGCGGGGGGATCCTACGAGCAGTACTTC.

This clonotype was counted between two and nine times. The chain has TRBV29-1 and TRBJ1-1; 8 bases match TRBD1. Germline V gives CDR1 SQVTM, CDR2 ANQGSEA. The CDR3 contains 12 residues. The ends lost 6 bases at V and 7 bases at J; junction bases unmatched: 7. The CDR3 here is CSVLRGLSEAFF. The CDR3 bases are TGCAGCGTCCTCAGGGGGCTGAGTGAAGCTTTCTTT. Full variable domain (outside the CDR3, taken from reference TRBV29-1 and TRBJ1-1): SAVISQKPSRDICQRGTSLTIQCQVDSQVTMMFWYRQQPGQSLTLIATANQGSEATYESGFVIDKFPISRPNLTFSTLTVSNMSPEDSSIYLCSVLRGLSEAFFGQGTRLTVV.

The chain carries TRBV18 and TRBJ1-2; unclear D gene. This CDR3 contains 15 residues. Germline values: CDR1 KGHSH, CDR2 LQKENI. Trimming pared 1 base from V and 5 bases from J, leaving 14 bases between. CDR3 residues: CASSPQYDVMYGYTF. The CDR3 coding sequence is TGTGCCAGCTCACCACAGTACGACGTGATGTATGGCTACACCTTC.

The chain recombines TRBV5-1 with TRBJ2-7; D tentatively fits TRBD1 or TRBD2 (5 bases each). Germline V gene lookup returns CDR1 SGHRS and CDR2 YFSETQ. The CDR3 consists of 16 residues. V dropped 0 bases and J dropped 2 bases, with 15 bases sitting between them. CDR3 amino acids: CASSLGPGTVTYEQYF. In nucleotides, the CDR3 is TGCGCCAGCAGCTTGGGCCCCGGGACGGTTACCTACGAGCAGTACTTC.

This clonotype was observed a handful of times. This chain links TRBV5-1 with TRBJ1-2, with unresolved D. The CDR3 runs 15 residues. Trimming left V 4 bases short and J 0 bases short, with 13 bases between. Per the germline V gene, CDR1 is SGHRS and CDR2 is YFSETQ. The CDR3 spells CASSPGRQTNYGYTF. CDR3 DNA sequence: TGCGCCAGCAGCCCCGGTCGCCAGACTAACTATGGCTACACCTTC.

This clonotype was observed at least ten times. The rearrangement uses TRBV5-1 and TRBJ1-1; D remains unclear. There are 12 residues in the CDR3. Germline V gives CDR1 SGHRS, CDR2 YFSETQ. V was clipped by 5 bases and J by 3 bases, with 8 bases between them. As DNA, the CDR3 is TGCGCCAGCAGGGGCGGTTACACTGAAGCTTTCTTT. Encoded protein: CASRGGYTEAFF.

The chain uses TRBV4-1 and TRBJ2-5; D tentatively fits TRBD1 or TRBD2 (5 bases each). From germline, CDR1 is MGHRA and CDR2 YSYEKL. Deletions cut 2 bases from V and 7 bases from J, with 11 bases between. The CDR3 is 13 amino acids. The DNA for the CDR3 is TGCGCCAGCAGCCAAATAGGGGCGGGGACCCAGTACTTC. Translated: CASSQIGAGTQYF.

This clonotype was counted a few times. The V and J genes are TRBV19 and TRBJ2-1, with D possibly matching TRBD2 (7 bases). V lost 5 bases and J lost 4, with 15 bases in between. This CDR3 is built from 15 residues. Germline V gives CDR1 LNHDA, CDR2 SQIVND (reference sequence). The CDR3 DNA sequence: TGTGCCAGTAGTCGGGGGCGGGGGAAATACAATGAGCAGTTCTTC. The encoded protein is CASSRGRGKYNEQFF.